These 15 T cell receptor beta chains were sequenced from one sample in a study of T cell changes during pregnancy in multiple sclerosis. TCRdb's table, derived via immunoSEQ multiplex PCR, lists solely in-frame clones and lacks some. The sample holds around 95,000 clones, nearly 95% seen once. Here the sequenced sample was peripheral blood, taken after pregnancy. The receptors here all came from a female donor in good health, enrolled as a control in a pregnancy study.

The V and J genes are TRBV5-1 and TRBJ2-1, with TRBD2 matching over 7 bases. Germline CDR1 reads SGHRS; CDR2 reads YFSETQ. The J segment lost 1 base and the V segment lost 4 bases, leaving 5 bases of the junction unmatched. The CDR3 length is 15 residues. The CDR3 DNA follows: TGCGCCAGCAGCGGAGGCGGGAGTTCCTACAATGAGCAGTTCTTC. Translated, it gives CASSGGGSSYNEQFF.

In DNA form, the CDR3 reads TGTGCCAGCAGTCCGACAGAGAACACTGAAGCTTTCTTT. The encoded protein is CASSPTENTEAFF. The chain combines TRBV27 with TRBJ1-1, with D possibly being TRBD1 (5 bases). CDR3 length: 13 residues. Germline values: CDR1 MNHEY, CDR2 SMNVEV (reference sequence). Trimming shortened V by 5 bases and J by 1 base, and 8 bases separated the two germline ends.

V is TRBV5-4 and J is TRBJ2-7; a possible D gene is TRBD1 (6 bases). V gave up 3 bases and J gave up 0 bases, with 13 bases separating them. The CDR3 consists of 15 residues. The V gene's germline CDR1 is SGHNT and CDR2 YYREEE (reference sequence). This CDR3 reads CASSSRQADSYEQYF. Written as DNA, the CDR3 is TGTGCCAGCAGCTCTCGACAGGCGGACTCCTACGAGCAGTACTTC.

V usage is TRBV7-6 and J usage is TRBJ2-3, with D possibly matching TRBD2 (6 bases). This CDR3 region has 14 residues. Trimming shortened V by 2 bases and J by 2 bases, and 8 bases separated the two germline ends. Germline-derived CDR1 and CDR2 are SGHVS and FNYEAQ. The CDR3 reads CASSLRGNTDTQYF. The CDR3 DNA is TGTGCCAGCAGCTTACGCGGGAACACAGATACGCAGTATTTT.

The chain has TRBV6-5 and TRBJ2-1; D remains ambiguous. V was shortened by 3 bases and J by 2 bases, with 8 bases between the two germline ends. This CDR3 has 14 residues. The V gene's germline CDR1 is MNHEY and CDR2 SVGAGI. CDR3 protein: CASSYRGTYNEQFF. The CDR3 DNA is TGTGCCAGCAGTTATAGAGGAACCTACAATGAGCAGTTCTTC.

This sequence joins TRBV9 and TRBJ2-3; no clear D gene. The CDR3 has 14 amino acids. Germline CDR1 SGDLS, CDR2 YYNGEE. Trimming removed 0 bases from V and 2 bases from J, with 7 bases in between. The CDR3 reads CASSVAVATDTQYF. In DNA form, the CDR3 reads TGTGCCAGCAGCGTAGCGGTAGCCACAGATACGCAGTATTTT.

The chain combines TRBV5-6 with TRBJ2-7, with TRBD1 matching 10 bases. This CDR3 comprises 15 residues. With V trimmed by 4 bases and J by 3 bases, 7 bases remained unmatched. Germline CDR1 and CDR2: SGHDT and YYEEEE. CDR3: CASSVGQGWGYEQYF. DNA for the CDR3: TGTGCCAGCAGCGTGGGACAGGGGTGGGGCTACGAGCAGTACTTC.

The chain uses TRBV18 and TRBJ1-1, with 8 bases that match TRBD1. With V trimmed by 3 bases and J by 0 bases, 3 bases remained unmatched. Per germline, CDR1 KGHSH and CDR2 LQKENI. The CDR3 consists of 15 residues. CDR3 coding DNA: TGTGCCAGCTCACCCTGGACAGGGATGAACACTGAAGCTTTCTTT. Translation gives CASSPWTGMNTEAFF. Using reference TRBV18 and TRBJ1-1 for the parts outside the CDR3, the full variable domain is NAGVMQNPRHLVRRRGQEARLRCSPMKGHSHVYWYRQLPEEGLKFMVYLQKENIIDESGMPKERFSAEFPKEGPSILRIQQVVRGDSAAYFCASSPWTGMNTEAFFGQGTRLTVV.

The chain joins TRBV5-1 to TRBJ2-4; 7 positions match TRBD2. V was clipped by 3 bases and J by 0 bases; unmatched bases: 15. The germline V gene encodes CDR1 SGHRS and CDR2 YFSETQ. CDR3 length: 19 amino acids. The CDR3 DNA reads as TGCGCCAGCAGCTGGGGGGGAGACCTAGCGTCAACAGCCAAAAACATTCAGTACTTC. It translates to CASSWGGDLASTAKNIQYF.

The rearrangement links TRBV7-9 to TRBJ1-2; D is perhaps TRBD1 (5 bases). The V end was cut by 7 bases, the J end by 8 bases, with 17 bases between. The CDR3 length is 13 residues. CDR1 SEHNR and CDR2 FQNEAQ come from the germline V gene (reference sequence). The CDR3 DNA follows: TGTGCCAGCAACTACAACTCAGGGTTCGGCTACACCTTC. It specifies CASNYNSGFGYTF.

CDR3 region: CASSLDSGGSAYEQYF. CDR3 sequence (DNA): TGTGCCAGCAGCTTAGATAGTGGAGGGAGCGCCTACGAGCAGTACTTC. This sequence joins TRBV11-2 and TRBJ2-7; TRBD2 might be the D (6 bases). The germline CDR1 and CDR2 sequences are SGHAT and FQNNGV. With 0 bases removed from V and 2 bases from J, the gap between germline ends came to 14 bases. CDR3 length equals 16 residues.

The chain is built from TRBV23-1 and TRBJ2-7; D is perhaps TRBD1 (7 bases). TRBV23-1 is an open reading frame whose function is uncertain. This CDR3 contains 16 residues. The germline V and J ends were trimmed by 1 base and 5 bases, with 18 bases remaining between them. DNA for the CDR3: TGCGCCAGCAGTCAATTATGTTACAGGGGAGGACACGAGCAGTACTTC. Translating it yields CASSQLCYRGGHEQYF.

CDR3 in DNA: TGTGCCAGCAGGCCACAGGGGGAATCAGATACGCAGTATTTT. Translation gives CASRPQGESDTQYF. The chain combines TRBV11-3 with TRBJ2-3, with 8 bases lining up with TRBD1. Germline CDR1 SGHNT, CDR2 YENEEA. Trimming cost V 6 bases and J 4 bases; bases outside gene matches: 6. The CDR3 extends over 14 amino acids.

CDR3 sequence (DNA): TGTGCCAGCAGCCAAGTTCGCGGGAGTATTGGCGGGGAGCTGTTTTTT. This encodes CASSQVRGSIGGELFF. V usage is TRBV16 and J usage is TRBJ2-2, with TRBD2 identical over 7 bases. The CDR3 is 16 amino acids. The V and J ends lost 2 bases and 7 bases, in that order; junction bases with no gene match: 10. CDR1 is KGHSY, CDR2 FQNENV, per germline.

About this clone itself: This sample includes further DNA sequences coding for the same CDR3. V and J are TRBV19 and TRBJ1-5, with D unresolved. This CDR3 has 12 amino acids. V was cut by 5 bases and J by 0 bases, with 2 bases left in between. Germline CDR1 LNHDA, CDR2 SQIVND (reference sequence). CDR3 protein: CASSHSNQPQHF. The DNA of the CDR3 is TGTGCCAGTAGTCATAGCAATCAGCCCCAGCATTTT.